This T cell receptor (beta chain) was sequenced for a study of blood T cells in healthy people across ages. PCR was performed a second time for about 6 to 12 cycles using a sample-barcoded 5' primer and a J-beta primer mix. TCRdb fed the 5' RACE reads into MiXCR, producing one record per CDR3 protein. The table has 710,000 or so distinct CDR3 sequences, 20% to 25% seen once. Whole-study results and caveats: Strong correlation was found linking TCR beta diversity to naive T cell percentage. Long-lived donors carried more naive CD4+ cells and greater diversity than aged donors.

In germline, CDR1 is SGHTA, CDR2 FQGNSA. CDR3 length: 12 residues. This clonotype was recorded a few times. What it binds is unknown. Germline is not matched at one junction end, which may reflect a read error. This sequence was found in a man aged 70 or older in good health. The sequencing sample was made of blood. The gene calls are TRBV7-2 and TRBJ1-1, with TRBD1 matching 7 bases. The DNA of the CDR3 is TGTGCCGGCAGCTTTAGACAGGGTGAAGCTTTCTTT. As protein: CAGSFRQGEAFF.